This TCR beta chain was documented in a study of blood T cell repertoires in COVID-19. This CDR3 comprises 14 residues. Per germline, CDR1 SQVTM and CDR2 ANQGSEA. The V end lost 7 bases, the J end lost 1 base, and 15 bases lay between the germline ends. This table comes from immunoSEQ multiplex PCR, and its TCRdb copy is limited to in-frame clones, with some not included. The sample holds 200,000 to 300,000 clones, around nine tenths seen once. The TCR sequence derives from a woman in her twenties or thirties who had recovered from COVID-19. The sequenced sample consisted of PBMCs or T cells enriched from blood (not recorded which). V gene TRBV29-1 combines with J gene TRBJ2-3; TRBD1 might be the D (6 bases). The CDR3 nucleotides read TGCAGCGCCCAGTCCGGACAGCGCACAGATACGCAGTATTTT. It specifies CSAQSGQRTDTQYF.